This TCR beta chain was retrieved from a study of tumor-infiltrating lymphocytes in primary liver carcinoma (dated by TCRdb to about 2017). Broadly, across the study: Four to six patients with histopathologically diagnosed primary liver carcinoma underwent surgical resection in China between late 2015 and 2016. Of the five patients (three men and two women, aged 30 to 69 years), four had hepatocellular carcinoma and one had combined HCC and intrahepatic cholangiocarcinoma. Tumors of the five patients were stage T1-T3 N0M0 with maximum diameters of roughly 4.2 to 11 cm. Each sample produced about 3.5 to 7.5 million productive TCRbeta reads, and read depth showed no significant difference between tissue types. Across five regions of each liver tumor, along with adjacent normal tissue and blood, the study brought together TCRbeta repertoire sequencing, expression microarrays and whole-exome sequencing. TCRbeta repertoire sequencing covered 35 specimens from 5 patients: around 25 tumor regions, 5 adjacent noncancerous liver tissues and 5 peripheral blood samples. Repertoires from technical replicates were highly reproducible, with mean shared-clone rates roughly 0.87 and correlation coefficients above 0.95.

TRIzol reagent was used to extract blood RNA from unsorted whole blood, while the DNeasy Blood & Tissue kit provided the germline DNA. Chronic HBV infection was present in the patients, and the patients were treatment-naive at sampling. Before surgery, roughly 3.7 milliliters of peripheral blood were collected into K2EDTA tubes. Using a constant-region primer and ProtoScript II reverse transcriptase, TCRbeta-specific cDNA was reverse-transcribed from about 540 ng total RNA. Three nested multiplex PCR rounds, following a slightly modified ARM-PCR procedure, were used to build the TCRbeta libraries. Each of the first two PCR rounds ran for about 10 cycles and used multiplex TRBV1-TRBV30 forward primers together with a Cbeta reverse primer. Sample barcodes and Illumina adapters were added in a final 25-cycle PCR using Deep VentR polymerase. Before sequencing, amplicons between 200 and 500 bp were purified from gel using a QIAquick gel extraction kit. The TCRbeta amplicons were sequenced with 250-bp paired-end reads on an Illumina HiSeq 2500. Per the source publication's procedure: Reads were quality-trimmed with Trimmomatic v0.33, and paired reads were merged with FLASH v1.2.11 to recover full CDR3 sequences. MiGEC v1.2.1b assigned V, D and J germline segments to the rearranged TCRbeta sequences. Clonotype statistics and Shannon-Wiener diversity indices were calculated with VDJtools v1.0.0. Except for diversity analysis, only the 250 most abundant clonotypes of each sample were used in subsequent analyses to reduce sampling bias. In-frame beta chains were kept once TCRdb had trimmed the public reads at Q25 with fastp and called clones with MiXCR. Every entry covers one CDR3 protein and lists the most common genes and DNA from its rows. The V and J calls follow TCRdb's processing rather than the paper's. The sample table holds hundreds of thousands of distinct CDR3 sequences, of which 50% to 60% were seen once. The biggest ten clones account for 15% to 20% of the sample.

Broader findings and caveats from the paper: Only 4 or 5 patients were included in the study, and the authors note that the findings should be validated in a larger study. Only the TCR beta chain was sequenced, so true repertoire diversity is likely underestimated because unpaired alpha chains were not captured. Because the samples were bulk and unsorted, CD4+ and CD8+ T cell repertoires could not be compared. A significantly larger repertoire fraction was made up by the top 250 clones in tumors than in blood (p = 0.039). Pairs of tumor regions showed greater repertoire overlap (mean around 35%) than tumor-adjacent pairs (roughly 17%) or tumor-blood pairs (approximately 14%), which is consistent with antigen-driven expansion.

The CDR1 and CDR2 encoded by the germline V gene are KGHDR and SFDVKD. The CDR3 holds 16 amino acids from the cysteine to the phenylalanine. Just the 48-base CDR3 DNA is kept, in frame starting at base 1. In regard to this clonotype: Its antigen has not been determined. At one of its ends the junction is not consistent with the germline gene, which may arise from a read error.

This TCR derives from a woman aged 25 to 45 with primary liver carcinoma and hepatitis B virus infection. Sample: peripheral blood. This chain is built from TRBV24-1 and TRBJ2-2; 7 junctional bases match TRBD1. The DNA reads as follows: TGTGCCATCAGTGATCTTGACAGGGCAAACACCGGGGAGCTGTTTTTT. Its amino acids are CAISDLDRANTGELFF.